This T cell receptor (beta chain) was retrieved from a study of blood T cell repertoires in COVID-19. On the study more broadly: Acute and convalescent COVID-19 samples came from the United States, Italy and Spain. Sources were T cells, B-cell-depleted T cells, or PBMCs; the material itself was cDNA or gDNA.

Enrollees, about 18 to 95 years old, lived in 24 US areas. Original processing notes: Nucleated cell number was recorded as an estimate derived from reference gene primer amplification. Data came from immunoSEQ multiplex PCR; TCRdb stores just in-frame clones and leaves some out. Clone size and V and J calls were adopted from that table, with D and trimming inferred from the DNA. The sample yields hundreds of thousands of clones, around 91% seen once. This receptor was obtained from a woman between 18 and 29 years old with acute COVID-19. Source material: PBMCs or T cells enriched from blood (not recorded which).

The CDR3 region is CASEGQASNQPQHF. Here the CDR3 DNA reads TGTGCCAGCGAAGGACAGGCCAGCAATCAGCCCCAGCATTTT. This chain joins TRBV2 and TRBJ1-5; TRBD1 matches at 7 bases. Germline loops: CDR1 SNHLY, CDR2 FYNNEI. The CDR3 runs to 14 residues. Trimming took 8 bases from V and 1 from J; bases not matched to a gene: 5.